This T cell receptor (beta chain) was observed in a study of radiotherapy plus CTLA-4 blockade in lung cancer. Clones were sequenced by immunoSEQ multiplex PCR, and TCRdb holds only the in-frame ones, with some missing. This sample has 60,000 to 70,000 clones, with around 81% found just once. This clone was seen more than once but under ten times. Its antigen is currently unknown. V lost 7 bases, J lost 0 bases, and 13 bases lay in between. The germline gives CDR1 MNHNS, CDR2 SASEGT. This CDR3 spans 15 amino acids. Notes on the study in general: Interferon-beta, together with early blood T cell clone dynamics, reportedly best predicted response.

This clonotype originated in a human donor with non-small cell lung cancer who had a partial response to radiotherapy plus ipilimumab. The V call is TRBV6-1, the J call TRBJ1-5, with D perhaps TRBD1 (6 bases). Material: peripheral blood, obtained from a patient treated with radiotherapy plus ipilimumab. CDR3 in DNA: TGTGCCAGCACCCAACAGGGTGGTAGCAATCAGCCCCAGCATTTT. Translated: CASTQQGGSNQPQHF.